This paragraph reports one T cell receptor beta chain. This sample stems from a study of cytomegalovirus exposure and HLA in healthy donors. Libraries were prepared by immunoSEQ multiplex PCR; TCRdb keeps only in-frame clonotypes and omits some of them. In the table there are approximately 150,000 clones, more than 85% of which are singletons. V dropped 5 bases and J dropped 1; count of bases not matched to a gene: 5. There are 14 residues in the CDR3. The germline gives CDR1 LNHDA, CDR2 SQIVND (reference sequence). The chain links TRBV19 to TRBJ2-7, with TRBD1 identical over 7 bases. The source is a man between 18 and 29 years old in good health and CMV-seropositive. Sequences were obtained from PBMCs. The CDR3 region has the DNA TGTGCCAGTAGTCGATTGGGACAGTCCTACGAGCAGTACTTC. Protein: CASSRLGQSYEQYF. Supplemented by reference TRBV19 and TRBJ2-7, the full variable domain reads DGGITQSPKYLFRKEGQNVTLSCEQNLNHDAMYWYRQDPGQGLRLIYYSQIVNDFQKGDIAEGYSVSREKKESFPLTVTSAQKNPTAFYLCASSRLGQSYEQYFGPGTRLTVT.